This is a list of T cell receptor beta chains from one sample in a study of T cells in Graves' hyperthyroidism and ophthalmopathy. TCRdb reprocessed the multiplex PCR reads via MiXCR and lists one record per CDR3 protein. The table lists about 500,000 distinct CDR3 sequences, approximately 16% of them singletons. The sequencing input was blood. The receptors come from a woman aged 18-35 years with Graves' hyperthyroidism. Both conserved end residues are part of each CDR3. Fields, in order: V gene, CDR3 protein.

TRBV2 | CASRSGASSPEQFF
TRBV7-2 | CASSPRDREDGYTF
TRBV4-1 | CASSPLAGGAYEQYF
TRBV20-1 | CSASSGTGYNEQFF
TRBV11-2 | CASSGRTGLGNEQFF
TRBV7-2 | CASSPRGTTPHEQYF
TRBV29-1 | CSVESGSSYNSPLHF
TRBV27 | CASSPQGRGSNQPQHF
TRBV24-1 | CATSAPRAGGQETQYF
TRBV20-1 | CSALRDSQETQYF
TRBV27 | CASSFSDRLTNSPLHF
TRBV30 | CAWSTGYKQYF
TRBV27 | CASSHRDNSPLHF
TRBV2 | CASRLAGENSPLHF
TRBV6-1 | CASTHGRNSYEQYF
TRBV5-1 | CASSLEGLAGELFF
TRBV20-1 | CSALPDREQSTDTQYF
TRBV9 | CASSVGGSGGPYNEQFF
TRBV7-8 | CASSPTRRGNIQYF
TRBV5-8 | CASSLALFEVLGNTIYF
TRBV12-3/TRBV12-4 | CASSSRDSEAFF
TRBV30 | CAWSPGLGTDTQYF
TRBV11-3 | CASSLSGRDTQYF
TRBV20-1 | CSATGGRGQYF
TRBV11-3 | CASSLGSSYGQYF
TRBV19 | CASSIDHNQPQHF
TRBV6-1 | CASSETGRFTIQYF
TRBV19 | CASSPGAGEWYEQYF